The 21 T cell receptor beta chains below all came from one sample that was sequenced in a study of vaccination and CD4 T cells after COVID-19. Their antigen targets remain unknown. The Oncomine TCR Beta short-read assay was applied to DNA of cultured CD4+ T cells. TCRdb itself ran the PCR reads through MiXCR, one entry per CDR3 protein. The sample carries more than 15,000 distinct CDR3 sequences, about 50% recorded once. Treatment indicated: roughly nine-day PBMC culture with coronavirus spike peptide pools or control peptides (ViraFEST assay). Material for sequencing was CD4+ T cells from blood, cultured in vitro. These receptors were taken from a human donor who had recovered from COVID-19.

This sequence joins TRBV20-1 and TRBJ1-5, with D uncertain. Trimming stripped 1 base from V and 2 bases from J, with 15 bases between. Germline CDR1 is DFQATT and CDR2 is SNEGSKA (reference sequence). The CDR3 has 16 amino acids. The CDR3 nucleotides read TGCAGTGCTAGAGCATATGGCAGGTTTGGCAATCAGCCCCAGCATTTT. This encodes CSARAYGRFGNQPQHF.

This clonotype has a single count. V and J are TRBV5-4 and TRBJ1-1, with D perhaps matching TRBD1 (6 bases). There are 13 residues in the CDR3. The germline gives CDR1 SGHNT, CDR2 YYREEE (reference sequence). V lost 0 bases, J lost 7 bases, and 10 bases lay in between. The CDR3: CASSLGGRGEAFF. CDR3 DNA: TGTGCCAGCAGCTTGGGGGGGCGGGGTGAAGCTTTCTTT.

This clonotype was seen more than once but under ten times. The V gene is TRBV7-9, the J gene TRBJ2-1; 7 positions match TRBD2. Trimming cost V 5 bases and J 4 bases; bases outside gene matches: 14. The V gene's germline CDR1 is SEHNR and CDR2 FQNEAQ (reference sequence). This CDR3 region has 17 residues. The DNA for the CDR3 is TGTGCCAGCAGCCTAATGCGAATGCTAGCGGTATACAATGAGCAGTTCTTC. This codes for CASSLMRMLAVYNEQFF.

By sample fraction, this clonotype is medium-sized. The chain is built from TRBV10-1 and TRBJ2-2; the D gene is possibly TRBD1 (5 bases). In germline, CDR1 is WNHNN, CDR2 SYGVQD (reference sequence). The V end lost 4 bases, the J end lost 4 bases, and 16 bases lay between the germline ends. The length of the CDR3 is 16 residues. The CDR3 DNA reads TGCGCCAGCAGTGGTAAGTCTGACAGCTTCACCGGGGAGCTGTTTTTT. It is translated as CASSGKSDSFTGELFF.

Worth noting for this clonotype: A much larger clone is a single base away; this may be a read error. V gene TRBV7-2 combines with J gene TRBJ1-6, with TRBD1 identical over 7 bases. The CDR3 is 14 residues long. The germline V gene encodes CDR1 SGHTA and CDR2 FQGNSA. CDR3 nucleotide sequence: TGTGCCAGCTGCTTCCGACAGGGTAATTCACCCCTCCACTTT. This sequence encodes CASCFRQGNSPLHF.

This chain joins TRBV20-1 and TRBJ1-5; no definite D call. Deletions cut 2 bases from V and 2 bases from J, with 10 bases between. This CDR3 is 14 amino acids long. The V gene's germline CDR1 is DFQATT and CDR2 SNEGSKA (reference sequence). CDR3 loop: CSARRDWGNQPQHF. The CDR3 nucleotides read TGCAGTGCTAGAAGAGACTGGGGCAATCAGCCCCAGCATTTT.

This chain's CDR3 is CASSLYRDSGGYTF. CDR3 nucleotide sequence: TGTGCCAGCAGCTTATACAGGGATTCAGGGGGCTACACCTTC. The chain recombines TRBV11-2 with TRBJ1-2, with D possibly matching TRBD1 (6 bases). V was trimmed by 2 bases and J by 8 bases, leaving 15 bases between them. The CDR3 has 14 residues. CDR1 and CDR2 (germline): SGHAT, FQNNGV.

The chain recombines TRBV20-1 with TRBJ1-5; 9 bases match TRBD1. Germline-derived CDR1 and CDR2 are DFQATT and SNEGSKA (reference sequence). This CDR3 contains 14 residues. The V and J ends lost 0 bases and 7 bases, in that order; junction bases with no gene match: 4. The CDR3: CSAREGTGIQPQHF. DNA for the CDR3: TGCAGTGCTAGAGAAGGGACAGGGATCCAGCCCCAGCATTTT.

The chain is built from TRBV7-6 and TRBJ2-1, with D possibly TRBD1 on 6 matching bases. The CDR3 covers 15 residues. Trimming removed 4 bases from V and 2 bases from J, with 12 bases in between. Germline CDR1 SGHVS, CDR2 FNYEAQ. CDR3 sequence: CASSSREGAYNEQFF. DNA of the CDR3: TGTGCCAGCAGCTCTAGAGAGGGGGCCTACAATGAGCAGTTCTTC. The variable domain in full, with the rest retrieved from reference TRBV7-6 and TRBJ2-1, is GAGVSQSPRYKVTKRGQDVALRCDPISGHVSLYWYRQALGQGPEFLTYFNYEAQQDKSGLPNDRFSAERPEGSISTLTIQRTEQRDSAMYRCASSSREGAYNEQFFGPGTRLTVL.

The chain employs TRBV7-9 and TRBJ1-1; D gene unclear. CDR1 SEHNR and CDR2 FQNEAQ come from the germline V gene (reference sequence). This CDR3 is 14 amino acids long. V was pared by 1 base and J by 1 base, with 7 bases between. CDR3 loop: CASSLEGRNTEAFF. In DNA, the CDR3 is TGTGCCAGCAGCTTAGAAGGGAGGAACACTGAAGCTTTCTTT. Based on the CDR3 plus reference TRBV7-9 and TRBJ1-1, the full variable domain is DTGVSQNPRHKITKRGQNVTFRCDPISEHNRLYWYRQTLGQGPEFLTYFQNEAQLEKSRLLSDRFSAERPKGSFSTLEIQRTEQGDSAMYLCASSLEGRNTEAFFGQGTRLTVV.

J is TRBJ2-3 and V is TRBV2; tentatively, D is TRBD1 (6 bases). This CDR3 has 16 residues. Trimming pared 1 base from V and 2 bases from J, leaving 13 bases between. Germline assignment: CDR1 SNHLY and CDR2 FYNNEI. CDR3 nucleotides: TGTGCCAGCAGTGAAGGTCTGCTGGGGGCCACAGATACGCAGTATTTT. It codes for CASSEGLLGATDTQYF.

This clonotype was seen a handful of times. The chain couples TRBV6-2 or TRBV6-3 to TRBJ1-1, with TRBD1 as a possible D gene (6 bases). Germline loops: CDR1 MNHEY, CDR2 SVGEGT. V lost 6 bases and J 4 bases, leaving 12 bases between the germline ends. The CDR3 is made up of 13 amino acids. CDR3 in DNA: TGTGCCAGCAGGCAAACAGGGTTCACTGAAGCTTTCTTT. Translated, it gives CASRQTGFTEAFF.

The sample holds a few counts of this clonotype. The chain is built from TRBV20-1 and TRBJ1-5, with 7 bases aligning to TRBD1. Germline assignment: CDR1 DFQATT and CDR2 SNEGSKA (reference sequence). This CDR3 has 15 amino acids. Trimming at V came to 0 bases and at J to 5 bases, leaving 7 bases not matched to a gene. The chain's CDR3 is CSARESLGGDQPQHF. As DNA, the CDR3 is TGCAGTGCTAGAGAGAGTTTAGGGGGCGATCAGCCCCAGCATTTT.

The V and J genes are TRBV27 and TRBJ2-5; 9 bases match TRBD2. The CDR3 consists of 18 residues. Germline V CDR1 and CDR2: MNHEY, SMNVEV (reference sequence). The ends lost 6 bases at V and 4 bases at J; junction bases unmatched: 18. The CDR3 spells CASSQRLGGLAGLETQYF. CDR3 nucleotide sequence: TGTGCCAGCAGCCAACGTCTAGGGGGACTAGCAGGTTTAGAGACCCAGTACTTC.

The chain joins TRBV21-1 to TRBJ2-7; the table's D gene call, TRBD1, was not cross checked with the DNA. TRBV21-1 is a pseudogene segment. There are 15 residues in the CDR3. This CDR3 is CASSKVGGAEDEQYF. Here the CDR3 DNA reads TGTGCCAGCAGCAAAGTGGGGGGAGCGGAGGACGAGCAGTACTTC.

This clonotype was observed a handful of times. The CDR3 coding sequence is TGTGCCAGCAGTTACGGCCCTGGGACAGTTAGCAATCAGCCCCAGCATTTT. This codes for CASSYGPGTVSNQPQHF. The chain couples TRBV6-2 or TRBV6-3 to TRBJ1-5; 7 nucleotides line up with TRBD1. Unmatched junction bases numbered 7, after V lost 2 bases and J lost 0 bases. The CDR3 sequence is 17 residues long. Germline V gene data show CDR1 as MNHEY and CDR2 as SVGEGT.

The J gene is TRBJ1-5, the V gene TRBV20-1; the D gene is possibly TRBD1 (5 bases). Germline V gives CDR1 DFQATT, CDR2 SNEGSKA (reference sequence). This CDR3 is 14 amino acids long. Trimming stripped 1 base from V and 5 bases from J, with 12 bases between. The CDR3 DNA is TGCAGTGCTAGAGGCCCCCGAGGGGATCAGCCCCAGCATTTT. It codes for CSARGPRGDQPQHF.

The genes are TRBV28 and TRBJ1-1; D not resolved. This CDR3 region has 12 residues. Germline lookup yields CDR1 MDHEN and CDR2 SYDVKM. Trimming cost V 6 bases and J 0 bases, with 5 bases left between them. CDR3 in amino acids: CASSLMNTEAFF. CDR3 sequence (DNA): TGTGCCAGCAGCCTCATGAACACTGAAGCTTTCTTT.

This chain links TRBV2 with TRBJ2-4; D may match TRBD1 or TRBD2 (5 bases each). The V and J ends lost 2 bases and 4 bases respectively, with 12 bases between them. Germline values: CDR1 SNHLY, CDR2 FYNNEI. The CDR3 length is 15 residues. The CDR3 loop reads CASSESGTIKNIQYF. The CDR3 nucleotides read TGTGCCAGCAGTGAATCTGGGACCATAAAAAACATTCAGTACTTC.

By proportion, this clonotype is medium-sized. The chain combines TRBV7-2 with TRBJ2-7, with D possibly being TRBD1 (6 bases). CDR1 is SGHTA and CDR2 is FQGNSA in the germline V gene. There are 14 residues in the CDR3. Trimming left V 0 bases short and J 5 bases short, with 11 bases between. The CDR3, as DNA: TGTGCCAGCAGCTTAGCGGGGGCGATCAACGAGCAGTACTTC. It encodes CASSLAGAINEQYF. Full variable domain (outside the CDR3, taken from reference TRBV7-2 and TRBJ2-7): GAGVSQSPSNKVTEKGKDVELRCDPISGHTALYWYRQSLGQGLEFLIYFQGNSAPDKSGLPSDRFSAERTGGSVSTLTIQRTQQEDSAVYLCASSLAGAINEQYFGPGTRLTVT.

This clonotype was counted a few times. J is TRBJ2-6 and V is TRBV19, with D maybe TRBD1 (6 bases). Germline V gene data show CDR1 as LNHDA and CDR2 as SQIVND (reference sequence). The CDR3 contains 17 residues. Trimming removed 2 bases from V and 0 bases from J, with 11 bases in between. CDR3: CASSIRTVDSGANVLTF. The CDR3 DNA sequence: TGTGCCAGTAGTATACGGACAGTAGACTCTGGGGCCAACGTCCTGACTTTC.